Listed here is a single TCR beta chain. Its specificity is unknown. The source of the sample is a study of cytomegalovirus exposure and HLA in healthy donors. Overall study findings and caveats: What a later analysis showed was that several of the most significant clusters appeared linked to common viral pathogens. Confirmation in vitro established that a few CMV-associated chains were specific for CMV antigens. It was shown in a later analysis that HLA-associated TCR beta chains were more clonally expanded than other, equally common chains.

V gave up 4 bases and J gave up 0 bases, with 8 bases separating them. CDR3 length: 15 amino acids. Germline CDR1 and CDR2: SGHNT and YYREEE (reference sequence). Every donor was a healthy person donating bone marrow. Researchers ran the PCR with 60 Vbeta and 13 Jbeta primers. TCRdb keeps only in-frame clones here, not all; method: immunoSEQ multiplex PCR. The table lists 110,000 to 150,000 clones, with 2.7% in the top ten. The chain couples TRBV5-4 to TRBJ2-6; D not certain. The sequencing input was PBMCs. This receptor was obtained from a man in his forties or fifties in good health and CMV-seronegative. The CDR3 DNA reads TGTGCCAGCAGCCTGCCGGGCTCTGGGGCCAACGTCCTGACTTTC. Protein sequence: CASSLPGSGANVLTF. The full variable domain, in which reference TRBV5-4 and TRBJ2-6 provide the parts outside the CDR3, is ETGVTQSPTHLIKTRGQQVTLRCSSQSGHNTVSWYQQALGQGPQFIFQYYREEENGRGNFPPRFSGLQFPNYSSELNVNALELDDSALYLCASSLPGSGANVLTFGAGSRLTVL.